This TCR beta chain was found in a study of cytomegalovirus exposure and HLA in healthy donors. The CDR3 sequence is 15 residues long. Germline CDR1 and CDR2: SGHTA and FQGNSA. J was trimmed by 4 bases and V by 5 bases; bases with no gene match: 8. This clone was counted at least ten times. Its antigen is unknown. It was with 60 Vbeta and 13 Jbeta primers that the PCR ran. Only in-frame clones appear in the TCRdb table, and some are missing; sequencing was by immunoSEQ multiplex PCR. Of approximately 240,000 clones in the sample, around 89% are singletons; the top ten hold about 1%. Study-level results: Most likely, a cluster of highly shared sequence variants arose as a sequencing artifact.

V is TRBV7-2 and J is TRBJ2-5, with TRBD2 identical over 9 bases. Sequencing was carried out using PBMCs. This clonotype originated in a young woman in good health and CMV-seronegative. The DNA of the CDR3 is TGTGCCAGCAGCCGAGGGGGAGCGGGGGGAGAGACCCAGTACTTC. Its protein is CASSRGGAGGETQYF.